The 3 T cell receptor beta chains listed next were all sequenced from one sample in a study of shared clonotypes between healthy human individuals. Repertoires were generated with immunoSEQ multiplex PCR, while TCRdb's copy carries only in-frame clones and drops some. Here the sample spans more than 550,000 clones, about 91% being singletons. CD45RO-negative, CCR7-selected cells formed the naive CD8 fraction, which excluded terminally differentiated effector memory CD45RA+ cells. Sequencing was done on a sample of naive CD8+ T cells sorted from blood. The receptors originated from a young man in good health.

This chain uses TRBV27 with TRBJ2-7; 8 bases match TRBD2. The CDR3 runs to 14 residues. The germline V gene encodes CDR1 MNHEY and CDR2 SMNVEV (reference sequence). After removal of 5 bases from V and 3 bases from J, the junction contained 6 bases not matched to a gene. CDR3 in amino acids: CASSSYREGYEQYF. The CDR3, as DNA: TGTGCCAGCAGTAGTTATCGGGAGGGCTACGAGCAGTACTTC.

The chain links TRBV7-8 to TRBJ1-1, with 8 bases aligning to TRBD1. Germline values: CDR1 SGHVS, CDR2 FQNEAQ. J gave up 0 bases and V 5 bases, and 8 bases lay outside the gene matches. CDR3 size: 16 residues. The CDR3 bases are TGTGCCAGCAGCGGGGACAGGAAGGAGATGAACACTGAAGCTTTCTTT. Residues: CASSGDRKEMNTEAFF.

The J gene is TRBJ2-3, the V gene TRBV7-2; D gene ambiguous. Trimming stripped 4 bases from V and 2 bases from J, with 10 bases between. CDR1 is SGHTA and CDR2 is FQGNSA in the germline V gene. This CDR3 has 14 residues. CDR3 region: CASSSGPNTDTQYF. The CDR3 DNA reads TGTGCCAGCAGCTCCGGACCTAACACAGATACGCAGTATTTT.